The clone carrying this T cell receptor (beta chain) was seen once. The antigen remains unidentified. The CDR3 runs 13 residues. Trimming took 0 bases from V and 12 from J, leaving 12 bases between them. Per germline, CDR1 MGHRA and CDR2 YSYEKL. The sample belongs to a study of cytomegalovirus exposure and HLA in healthy donors. Study-level points and caveats: Overall, approximately 180 TCR beta chains were annotated as cytomegalovirus-associated.

This table comes from immunoSEQ multiplex PCR, and its TCRdb copy is limited to in-frame clones, with some not included. The sample contains more than 85,000 clones, approximately 87% of which appear only once. The TCR sequence derives from a woman aged 25 to 39 in good health and CMV-seropositive. The specimen sequenced was PBMCs. This sequence joins TRBV4-1 and TRBJ2-1; D is perhaps TRBD2 (6 bases). The CDR3 sequence: CASSQDGGPRQFF. The CDR3 DNA follows: TGCGCCAGCAGCCAAGACGGGGGACCGAGGCAGTTCTTC.